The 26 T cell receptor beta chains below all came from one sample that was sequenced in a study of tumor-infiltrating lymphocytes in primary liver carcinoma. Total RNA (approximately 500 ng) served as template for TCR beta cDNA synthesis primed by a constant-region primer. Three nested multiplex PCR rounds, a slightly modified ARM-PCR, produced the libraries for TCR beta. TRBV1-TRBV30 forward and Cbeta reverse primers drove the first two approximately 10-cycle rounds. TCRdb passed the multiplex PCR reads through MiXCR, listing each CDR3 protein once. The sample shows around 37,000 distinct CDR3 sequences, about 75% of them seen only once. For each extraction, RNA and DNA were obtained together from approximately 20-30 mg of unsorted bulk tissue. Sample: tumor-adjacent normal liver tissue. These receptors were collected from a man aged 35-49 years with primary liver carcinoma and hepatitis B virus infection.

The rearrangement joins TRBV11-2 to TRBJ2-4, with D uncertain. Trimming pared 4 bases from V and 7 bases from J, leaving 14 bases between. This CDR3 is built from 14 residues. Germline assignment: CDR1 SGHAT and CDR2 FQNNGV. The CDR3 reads CASSSWAVDNIQYF. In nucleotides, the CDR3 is TGTGCCAGCAGCTCCTGGGCAGTGGATAACATTCAGTACTTC.

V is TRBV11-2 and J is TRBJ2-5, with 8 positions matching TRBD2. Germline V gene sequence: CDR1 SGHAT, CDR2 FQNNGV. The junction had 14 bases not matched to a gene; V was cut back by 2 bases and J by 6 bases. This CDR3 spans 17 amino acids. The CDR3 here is CASSLRLAHDSSKTQYF. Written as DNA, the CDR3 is TGTGCCAGCAGCTTAAGACTAGCGCATGACTCGAGCAAGACCCAGTACTTC.

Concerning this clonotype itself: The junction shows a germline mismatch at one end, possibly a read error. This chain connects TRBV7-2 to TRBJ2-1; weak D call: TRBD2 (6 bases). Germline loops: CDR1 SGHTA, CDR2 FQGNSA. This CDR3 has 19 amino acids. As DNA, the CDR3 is TGTGCCTGCAGCATACTAACCCCAACTAGCACCGACTCCTACAATGAGCAGTTCTTC. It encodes CACSILTPTSTDSYNEQFF.

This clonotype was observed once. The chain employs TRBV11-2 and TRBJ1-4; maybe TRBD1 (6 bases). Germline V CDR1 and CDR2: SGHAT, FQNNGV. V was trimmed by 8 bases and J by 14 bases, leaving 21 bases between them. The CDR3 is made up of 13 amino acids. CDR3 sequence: CASLDLGGLRLFF. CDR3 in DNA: TGTGCCAGCTTAGATCTTGGGGGGCTCAGGCTGTTTTTT.

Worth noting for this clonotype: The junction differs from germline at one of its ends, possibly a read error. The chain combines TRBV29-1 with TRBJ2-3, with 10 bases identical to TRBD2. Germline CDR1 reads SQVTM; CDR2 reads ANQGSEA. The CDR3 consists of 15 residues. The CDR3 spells CSVGTSVSGGDTQYF. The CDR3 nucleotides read TGTAGCGTGGGGACTAGCGTGAGCGGGGGAGATACGCAGTATTTT.

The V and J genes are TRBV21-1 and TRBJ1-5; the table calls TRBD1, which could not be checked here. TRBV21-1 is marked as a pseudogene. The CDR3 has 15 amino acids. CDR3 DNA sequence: TGTACCAGTAGGGTGGAAAGGGGGGGCAATCAGCCCCAGCATTTT. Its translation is CTSRVERGGNQPQHF.

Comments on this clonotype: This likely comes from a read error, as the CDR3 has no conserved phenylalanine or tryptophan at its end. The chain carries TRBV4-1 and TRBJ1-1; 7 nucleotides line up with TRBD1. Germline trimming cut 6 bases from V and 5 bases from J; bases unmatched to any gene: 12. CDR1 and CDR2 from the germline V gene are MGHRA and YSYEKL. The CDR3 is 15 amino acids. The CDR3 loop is CASSRSGEGQTEAFS. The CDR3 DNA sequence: TGCGCCAGCAGTCGATCAGGGGAGGGACAGACTGAAGCTTTCTCT.

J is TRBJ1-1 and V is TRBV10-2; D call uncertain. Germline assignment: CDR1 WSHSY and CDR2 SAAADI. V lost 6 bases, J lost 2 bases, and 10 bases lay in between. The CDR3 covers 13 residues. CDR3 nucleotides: TGCGCCAGCAGCAAGGCAGAAAACACTGAAGCTTTCTTT. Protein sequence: CASSKAENTEAFF.

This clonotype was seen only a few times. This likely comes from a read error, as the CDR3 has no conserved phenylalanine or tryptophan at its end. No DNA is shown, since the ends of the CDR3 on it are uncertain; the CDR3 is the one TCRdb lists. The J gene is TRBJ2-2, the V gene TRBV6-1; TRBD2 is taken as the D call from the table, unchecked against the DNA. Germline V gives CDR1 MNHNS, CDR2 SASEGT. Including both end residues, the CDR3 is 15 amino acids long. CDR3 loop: CASSIEVGAPGELLY.

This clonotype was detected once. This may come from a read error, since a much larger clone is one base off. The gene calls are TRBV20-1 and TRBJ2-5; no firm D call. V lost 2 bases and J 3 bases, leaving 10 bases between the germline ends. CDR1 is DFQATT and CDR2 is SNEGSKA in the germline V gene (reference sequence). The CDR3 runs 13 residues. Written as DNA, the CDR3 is TGCAGTGCTAGAATTGCGAGAGAAGAGACCCAGTACTTC. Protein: CSARIAREETQYF.

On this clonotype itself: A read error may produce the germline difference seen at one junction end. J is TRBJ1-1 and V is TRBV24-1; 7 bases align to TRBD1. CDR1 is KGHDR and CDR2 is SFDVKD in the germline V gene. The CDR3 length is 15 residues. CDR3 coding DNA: TGTGCTACCAGTCGACAGGGCTTCGGGGTCAGTGAAACTTTCTTT. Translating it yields CATSRQGFGVSETFF.

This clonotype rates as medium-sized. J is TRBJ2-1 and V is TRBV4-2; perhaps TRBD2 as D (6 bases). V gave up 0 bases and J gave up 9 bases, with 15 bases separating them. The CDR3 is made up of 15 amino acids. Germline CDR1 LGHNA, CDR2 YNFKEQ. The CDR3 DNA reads TGTGCCAGCAGCCAAGATTGGACTACCGGCGGTGAGCAGTTCTTC. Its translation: CASSQDWTTGGEQFF.

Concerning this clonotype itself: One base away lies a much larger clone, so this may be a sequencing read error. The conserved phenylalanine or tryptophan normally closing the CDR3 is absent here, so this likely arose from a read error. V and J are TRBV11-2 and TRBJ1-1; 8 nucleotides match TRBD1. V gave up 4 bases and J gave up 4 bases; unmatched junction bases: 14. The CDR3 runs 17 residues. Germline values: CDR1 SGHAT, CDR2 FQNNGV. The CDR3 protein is CASSWRARGLYGTEAFY. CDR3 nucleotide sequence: TGTGCCAGCAGCTGGAGAGCCAGGGGGCTTTATGGCACTGAAGCTTTCTAT.

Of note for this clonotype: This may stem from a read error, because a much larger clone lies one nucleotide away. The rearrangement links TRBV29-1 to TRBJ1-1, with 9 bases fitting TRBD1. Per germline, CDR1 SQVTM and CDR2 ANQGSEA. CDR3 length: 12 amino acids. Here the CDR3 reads CSADRGNTEAIF. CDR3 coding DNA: TGCAGCGCCGACAGGGGGAACACTGAAGCTATCTTT.

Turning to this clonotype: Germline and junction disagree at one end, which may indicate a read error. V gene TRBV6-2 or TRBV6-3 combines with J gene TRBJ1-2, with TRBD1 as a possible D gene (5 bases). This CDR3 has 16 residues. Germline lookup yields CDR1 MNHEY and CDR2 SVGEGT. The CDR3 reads CASSYHREGFNYDYTF. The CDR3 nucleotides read TGTGCCAGCAGTTATCACCGGGAGGGGTTTAACTATGACTACACCTTC.

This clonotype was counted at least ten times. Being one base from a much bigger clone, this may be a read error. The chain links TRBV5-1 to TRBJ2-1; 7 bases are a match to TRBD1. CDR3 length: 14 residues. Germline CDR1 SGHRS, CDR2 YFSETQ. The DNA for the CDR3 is TGCGCCAGCAGCTTCTCAGGGGGTTATAATGAGCAGTCCTTC. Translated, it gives CASSFSGGYNEQSF.

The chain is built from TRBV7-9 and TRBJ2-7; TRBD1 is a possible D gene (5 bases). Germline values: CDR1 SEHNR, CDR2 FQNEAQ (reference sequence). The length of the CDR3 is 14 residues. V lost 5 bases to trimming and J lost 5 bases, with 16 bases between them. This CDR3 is CASSIGQGSNEQYF. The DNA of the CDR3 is TGTGCCAGCAGCATCGGACAAGGTTCGAACGAGCAGTACTTC.

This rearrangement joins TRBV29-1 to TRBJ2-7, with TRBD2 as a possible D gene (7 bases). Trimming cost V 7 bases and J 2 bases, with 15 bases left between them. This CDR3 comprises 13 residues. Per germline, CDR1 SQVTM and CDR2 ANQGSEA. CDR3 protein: CSAGGLSTYEQYF. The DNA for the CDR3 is TGCAGCGCCGGGGGGCTATCGACCTACGAGCAGTACTTC.

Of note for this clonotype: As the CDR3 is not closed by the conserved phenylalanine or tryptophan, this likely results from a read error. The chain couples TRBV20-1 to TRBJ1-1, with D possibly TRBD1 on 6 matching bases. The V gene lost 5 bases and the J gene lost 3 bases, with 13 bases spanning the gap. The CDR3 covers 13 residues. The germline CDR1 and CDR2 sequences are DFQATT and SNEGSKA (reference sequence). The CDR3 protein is CSASGQMDTEAFL. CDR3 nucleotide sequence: TGCAGTGCTTCAGGACAGATGGACACTGAAGCTTTCCTT.

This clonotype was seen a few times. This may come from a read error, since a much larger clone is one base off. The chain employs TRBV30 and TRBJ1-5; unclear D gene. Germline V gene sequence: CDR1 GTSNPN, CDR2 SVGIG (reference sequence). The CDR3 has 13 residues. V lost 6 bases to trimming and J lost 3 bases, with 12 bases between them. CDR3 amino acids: CACAPAANQPQHF. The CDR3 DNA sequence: TGTGCCTGTGCGCCCGCAGCCAATCAGCCCCAGCATTTT.

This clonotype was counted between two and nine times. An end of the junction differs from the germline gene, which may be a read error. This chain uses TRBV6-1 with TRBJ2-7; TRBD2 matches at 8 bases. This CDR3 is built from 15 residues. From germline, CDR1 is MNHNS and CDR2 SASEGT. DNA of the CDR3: TGTGCCACCAGTGCTTCGACTAGCGAGAGTTACGAGCAGTACTTC. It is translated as CATSASTSESYEQYF.

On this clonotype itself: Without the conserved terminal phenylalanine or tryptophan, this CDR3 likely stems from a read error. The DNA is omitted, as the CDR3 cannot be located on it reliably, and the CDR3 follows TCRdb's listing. CDR3 protein: CASRGKRSYELYL. This sequence joins TRBV11-1 and TRBJ2-7. The CDR3 is 13 residues long, ends included. The germline V gene has CDR1 SGHAT and CDR2 FQDESV (reference sequence).

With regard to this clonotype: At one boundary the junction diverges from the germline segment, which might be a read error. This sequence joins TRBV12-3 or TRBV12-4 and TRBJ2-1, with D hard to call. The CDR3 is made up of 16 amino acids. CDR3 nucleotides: TGTGTCAGCAGTGGGCACCGGCGGACCCCCCCGGATGAGCAGTTCTTC. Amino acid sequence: CVSSGHRRTPPDEQFF.

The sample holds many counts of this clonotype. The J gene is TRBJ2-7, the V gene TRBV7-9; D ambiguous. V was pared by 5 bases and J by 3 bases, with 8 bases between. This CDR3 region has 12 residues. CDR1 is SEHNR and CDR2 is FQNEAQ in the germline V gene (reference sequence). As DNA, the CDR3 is TGTGCCAGCAGCCTCGCTGACTACGAGCAGTACTTC. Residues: CASSLADYEQYF.

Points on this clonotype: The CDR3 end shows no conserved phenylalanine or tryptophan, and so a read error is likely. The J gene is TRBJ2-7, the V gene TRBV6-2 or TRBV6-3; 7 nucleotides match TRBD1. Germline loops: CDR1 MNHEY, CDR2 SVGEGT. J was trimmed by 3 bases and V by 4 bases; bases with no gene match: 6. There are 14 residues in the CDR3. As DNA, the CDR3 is TGTGCCAGCAGTTCGTTCGGGACAGACTACGAGCAGTACCTC. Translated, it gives CASSSFGTDYEQYL.

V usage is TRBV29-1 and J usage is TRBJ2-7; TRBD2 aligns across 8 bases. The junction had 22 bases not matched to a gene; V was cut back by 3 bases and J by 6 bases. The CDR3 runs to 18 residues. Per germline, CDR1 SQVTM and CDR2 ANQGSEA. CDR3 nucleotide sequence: TGCAGCGTTGAGGCCCGTCTAGTTAGTGCGGGAGGAATCCGCGAGCAGTACTTC. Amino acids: CSVEARLVSAGGIREQYF.